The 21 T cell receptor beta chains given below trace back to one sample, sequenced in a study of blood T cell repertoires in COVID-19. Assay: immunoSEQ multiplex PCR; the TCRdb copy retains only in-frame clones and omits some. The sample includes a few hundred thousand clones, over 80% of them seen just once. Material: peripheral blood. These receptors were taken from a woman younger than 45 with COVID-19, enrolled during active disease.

CDR3 bases: TGTGCCAGCAGCATAGACAGCGAGAATCAGCCCCAGCATTTT. The encoded protein is CASSIDSENQPQHF. This sequence joins TRBV6-2 or TRBV6-3 and TRBJ1-5, with D possibly TRBD1 on 5 matching bases. The germline gives CDR1 MNHEY, CDR2 SVGEGT. Trimming left V 6 bases short and J 4 bases short, with 13 bases between. The CDR3 consists of 14 residues.

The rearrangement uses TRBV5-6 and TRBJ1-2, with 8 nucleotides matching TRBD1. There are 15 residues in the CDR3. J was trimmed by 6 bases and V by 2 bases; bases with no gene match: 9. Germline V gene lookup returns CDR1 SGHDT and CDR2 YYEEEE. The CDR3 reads CASSLPGTGGHGYTF. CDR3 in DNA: TGTGCCAGCAGCTTACCCGGAACAGGGGGTCATGGCTACACCTTC.

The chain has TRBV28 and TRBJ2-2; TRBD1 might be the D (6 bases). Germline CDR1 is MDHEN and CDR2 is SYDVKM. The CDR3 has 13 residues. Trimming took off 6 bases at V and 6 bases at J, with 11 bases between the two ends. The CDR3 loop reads CASRPQGPGELFF. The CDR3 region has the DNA TGTGCCAGCAGGCCACAGGGCCCCGGGGAGCTGTTTTTT.

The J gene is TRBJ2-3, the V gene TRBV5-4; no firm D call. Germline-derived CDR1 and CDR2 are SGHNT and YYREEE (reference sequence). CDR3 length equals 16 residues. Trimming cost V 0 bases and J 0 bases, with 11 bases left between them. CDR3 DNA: TGTGCCAGCAGCTTGGGCTCGATTACTAGCACAGATACGCAGTATTTT. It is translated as CASSLGSITSTDTQYF.

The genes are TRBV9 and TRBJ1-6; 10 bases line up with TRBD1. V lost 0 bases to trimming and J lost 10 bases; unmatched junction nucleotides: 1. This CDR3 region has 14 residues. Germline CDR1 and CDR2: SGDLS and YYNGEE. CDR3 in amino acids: CASSVGQGASPLHF. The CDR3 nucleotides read TGTGCCAGCAGCGTAGGACAGGGGGCCTCACCCCTCCACTTT.

In DNA form, the CDR3 reads TGTGCCAGCAGCCAAGGCTTCGGACAGGTGAGCATTGAGCAGTTCTTC. Translating it yields CASSQGFGQVSIEQFF. The chain couples TRBV3-1 (or the pseudogene TRBV3-2) to TRBJ2-1, with 7 bases aligning to TRBD1. V lost 1 base, J lost 9 bases, and 12 bases stayed unmatched. The CDR3 consists of 16 residues. Germline V lookup: CDR1 LGHDT, CDR2 YNNKEL (reference sequence).

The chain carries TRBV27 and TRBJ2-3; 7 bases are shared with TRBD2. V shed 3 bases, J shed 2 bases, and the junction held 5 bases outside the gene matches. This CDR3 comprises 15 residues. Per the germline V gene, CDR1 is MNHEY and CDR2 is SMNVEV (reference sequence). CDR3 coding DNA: TGTGCCAGCAGTTTCCGGGGAGGGCACACAGATACGCAGTATTTT. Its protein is CASSFRGGHTDTQYF.

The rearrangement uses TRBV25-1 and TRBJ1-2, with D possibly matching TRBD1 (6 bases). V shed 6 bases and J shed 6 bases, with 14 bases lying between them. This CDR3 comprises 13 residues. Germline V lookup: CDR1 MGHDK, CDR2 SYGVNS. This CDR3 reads CASSHQGRDGYTF. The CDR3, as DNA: TGTGCCAGCAGCCATCAGGGGCGAGATGGCTACACCTTC.

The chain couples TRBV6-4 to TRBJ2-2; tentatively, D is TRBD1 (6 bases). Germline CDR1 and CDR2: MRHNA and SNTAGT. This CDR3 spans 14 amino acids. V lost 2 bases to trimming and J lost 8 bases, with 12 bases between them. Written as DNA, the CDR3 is TGTGCCAGCAGTGACCTCCCGGGGACAGGGGAGCTGTTTTTT. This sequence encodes CASSDLPGTGELFF.

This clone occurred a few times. CDR3 protein: CASSSIRDRAYEQYF. The CDR3 nucleotides read TGTGCCAGTAGTTCCATCCGGGACAGGGCGTACGAGCAGTACTTC. The rearrangement joins TRBV19 to TRBJ2-7, with 9 nucleotides matching TRBD1. Losses at the gene ends were 5 bases for V and 4 bases for J; bases not matched to a gene: 9. The CDR3 is 15 amino acids. CDR1 is LNHDA, CDR2 SQIVND, per germline (reference sequence).

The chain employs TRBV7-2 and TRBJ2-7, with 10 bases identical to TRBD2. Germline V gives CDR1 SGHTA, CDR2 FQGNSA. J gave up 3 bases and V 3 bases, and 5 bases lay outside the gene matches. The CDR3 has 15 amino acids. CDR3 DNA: TGTGCCAGCAGCTTCACTAGCGGGGACCACTACGAGCAGTACTTC. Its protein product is CASSFTSGDHYEQYF.

The CDR3 loop is CASSLAGINEQFF. Written as DNA, the CDR3 is TGTGCCAGCTCCCTAGCGGGGATTAATGAGCAGTTCTTC. V usage is TRBV11-3 and J usage is TRBJ2-1; 9 bases map to TRBD2. This CDR3 is 13 amino acids long. From germline, CDR1 is SGHNT and CDR2 YENEEA. The trim removed 8 bases at V and 7 bases at J, leaving 6 bases unmatched.

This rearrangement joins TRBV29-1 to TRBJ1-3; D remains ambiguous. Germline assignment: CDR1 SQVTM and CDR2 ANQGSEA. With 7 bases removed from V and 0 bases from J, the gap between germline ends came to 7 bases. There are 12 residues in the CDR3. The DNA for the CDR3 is TGCAGCGGCGCAAACTCTGGAAACACCATATATTTT. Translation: CSGANSGNTIYF. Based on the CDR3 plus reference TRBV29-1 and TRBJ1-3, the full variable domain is SAVISQKPSRDICQRGTSLTIQCQVDSQVTMMFWYRQQPGQSLTLIATANQGSEATYESGFVIDKFPISRPNLTFSTLTVSNMSPEDSSIYLCSGANSGNTIYFGEGSWLTVV.

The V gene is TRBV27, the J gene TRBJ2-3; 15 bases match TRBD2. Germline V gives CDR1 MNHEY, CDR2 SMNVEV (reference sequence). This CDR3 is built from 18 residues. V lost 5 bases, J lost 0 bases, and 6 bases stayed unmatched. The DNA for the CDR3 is TGTGCCAGCAGTACCCCGGGACTAGCGGGGGGAAGCACAGATACGCAGTATTTT. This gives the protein CASSTPGLAGGSTDTQYF.

In nucleotides, the CDR3 is TGTGCCAGCTCACCAACAGGGGAGAGCACCGGGGAGCTGTTTTTT. This encodes CASSPTGESTGELFF. This chain uses TRBV18 with TRBJ2-2; 7 positions match TRBD1. Germline trimming cut 2 bases from V and 4 bases from J; bases unmatched to any gene: 4. From germline, CDR1 is KGHSH and CDR2 LQKENI. The CDR3 is 15 amino acids.

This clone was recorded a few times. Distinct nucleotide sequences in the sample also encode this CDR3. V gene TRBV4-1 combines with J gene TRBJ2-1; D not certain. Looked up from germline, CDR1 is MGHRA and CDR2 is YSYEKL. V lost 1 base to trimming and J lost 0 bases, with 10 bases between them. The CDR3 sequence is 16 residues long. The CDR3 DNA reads TGCGCCAGCAGCCAAGTTGACTTATTCTCCTACAATGAGCAGTTCTTC. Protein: CASSQVDLFSYNEQFF.

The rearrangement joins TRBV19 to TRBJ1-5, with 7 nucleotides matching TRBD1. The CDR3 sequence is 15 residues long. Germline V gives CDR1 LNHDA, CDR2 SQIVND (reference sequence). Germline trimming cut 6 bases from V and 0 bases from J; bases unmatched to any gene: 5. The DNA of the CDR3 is TGTGCCAGTAGCGACAGGGCGCATAGCAATCAGCCCCAGCATTTT. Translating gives CASSDRAHSNQPQHF. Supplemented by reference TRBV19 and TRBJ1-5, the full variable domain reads DGGITQSPKYLFRKEGQNVTLSCEQNLNHDAMYWYRQDPGQGLRLIYYSQIVNDFQKGDIAEGYSVSREKKESFPLTVTSAQKNPTAFYLCASSDRAHSNQPQHFGDGTRLSIL.

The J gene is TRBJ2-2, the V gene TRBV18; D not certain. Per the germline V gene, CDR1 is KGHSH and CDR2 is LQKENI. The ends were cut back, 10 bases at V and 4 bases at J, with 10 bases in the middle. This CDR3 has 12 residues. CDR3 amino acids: CATNGRTGELFF. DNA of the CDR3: TGTGCCACCAACGGTCGCACCGGGGAGCTGTTTTTT.

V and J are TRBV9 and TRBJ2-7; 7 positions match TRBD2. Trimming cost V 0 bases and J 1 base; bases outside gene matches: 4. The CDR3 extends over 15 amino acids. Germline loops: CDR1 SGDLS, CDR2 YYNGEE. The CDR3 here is CASSVAAGVSYEQYF. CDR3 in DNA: TGTGCCAGCAGCGTAGCCGCGGGGGTGTCCTACGAGCAGTACTTC.

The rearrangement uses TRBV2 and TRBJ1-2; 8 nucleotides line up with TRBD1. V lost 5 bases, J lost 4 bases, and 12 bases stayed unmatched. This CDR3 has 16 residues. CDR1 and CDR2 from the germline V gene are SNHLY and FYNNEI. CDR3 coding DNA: TGTGCCAGCAGTTATCTAGGACAGGGAGGGGGCTATGGCTACACCTTC. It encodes CASSYLGQGGGYGYTF.

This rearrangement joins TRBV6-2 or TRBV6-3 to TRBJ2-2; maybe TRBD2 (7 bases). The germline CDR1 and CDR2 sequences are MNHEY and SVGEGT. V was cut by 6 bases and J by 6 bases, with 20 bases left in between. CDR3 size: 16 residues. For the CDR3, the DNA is TGTGCCAGCAGCTTACACGGGTCCGGGGGGCCCGGGGAGCTGTTTTTT. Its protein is CASSLHGSGGPGELFF.